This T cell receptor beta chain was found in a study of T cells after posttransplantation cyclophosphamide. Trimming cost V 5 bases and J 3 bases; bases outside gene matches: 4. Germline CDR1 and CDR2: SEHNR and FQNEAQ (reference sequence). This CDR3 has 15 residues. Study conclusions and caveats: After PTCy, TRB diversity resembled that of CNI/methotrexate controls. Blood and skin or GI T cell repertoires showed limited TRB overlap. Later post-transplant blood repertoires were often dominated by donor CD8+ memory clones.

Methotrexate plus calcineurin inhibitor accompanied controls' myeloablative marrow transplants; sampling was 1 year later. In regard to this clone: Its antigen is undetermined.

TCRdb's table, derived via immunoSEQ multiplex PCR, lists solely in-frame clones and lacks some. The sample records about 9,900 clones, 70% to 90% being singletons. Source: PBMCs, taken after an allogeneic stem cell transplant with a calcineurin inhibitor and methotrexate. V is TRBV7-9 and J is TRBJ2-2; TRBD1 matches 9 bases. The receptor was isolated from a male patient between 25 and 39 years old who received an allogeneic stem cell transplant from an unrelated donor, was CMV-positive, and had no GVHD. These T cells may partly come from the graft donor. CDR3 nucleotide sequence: TGTGCCAGCAGCGGGACAGGGCGAGACACCGGGGAGCTGTTTTTT. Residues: CASSGTGRDTGELFF.